Included here is one T cell receptor (beta chain) sequence, with context. The target antigen is unknown. The CDR3 spans 17 residues. Germline V CDR1 and CDR2: KGHSH, LQKENI. V shed 5 bases and J 4 bases; nucleotides not matched to a gene: 13. This entry belongs to a study of beta chain features in type 1 diabetes. Notes on the study in general: Type 1 diabetes patients showed a moderate but significant shortening of TCRB CDR3s in all four CD4+ subsets. Within the patient group, naive, central memory and Treg TCRB repertoires appeared more similar to each other than within healthy donors.

Central memory, naive, regulatory and stem cell-like memory CD4+ cells were sorted by CD45RO/CCR7/CD25/CD127/CD95/CD27. Every sorted population was more than 95% pure. The whole isolated RNA underwent reverse transcription, so sequencing captured expressed TCRB transcripts. Across stem cell-like memory T cell samples, reads averaged about 1 million. Method: immunoSEQ multiplex PCR; TCRdb's copy keeps in-frame clones and lacks some. The table shows about 15,000 clones, with approximately 69% occurring only once. Material: stem cell memory CD4+ T cells from blood. The TCR originated in a woman aged 18-30 years with type 1 diabetes. This chain joins TRBV18 and TRBJ1-1; 10 bases align to TRBD1. The CDR3 nucleotides read TGTGCCAGCTCAGCGATTAAGACAGGGGGCAAGAGCACTGAAGCTTTCTTT. Residues: CASSAIKTGGKSTEAFF.